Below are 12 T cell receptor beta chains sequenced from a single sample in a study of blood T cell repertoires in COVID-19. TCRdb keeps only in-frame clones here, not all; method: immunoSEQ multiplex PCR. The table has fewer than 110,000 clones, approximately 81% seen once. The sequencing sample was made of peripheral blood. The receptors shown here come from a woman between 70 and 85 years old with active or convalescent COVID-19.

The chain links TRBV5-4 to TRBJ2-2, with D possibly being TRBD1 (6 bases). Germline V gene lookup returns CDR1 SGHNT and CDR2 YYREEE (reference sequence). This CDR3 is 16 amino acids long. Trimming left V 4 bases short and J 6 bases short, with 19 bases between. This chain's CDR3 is CASSLTTGAGAGELFF. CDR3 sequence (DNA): TGTGCCAGCAGCCTTACGACAGGTGCAGGAGCCGGGGAGCTGTTTTTT.

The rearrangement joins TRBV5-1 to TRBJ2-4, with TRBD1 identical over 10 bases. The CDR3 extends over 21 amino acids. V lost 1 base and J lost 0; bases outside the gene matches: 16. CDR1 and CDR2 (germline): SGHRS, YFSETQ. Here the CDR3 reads CASSLYPGTGAGSLAKNIQYF. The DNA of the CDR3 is TGCGCCAGCAGCTTGTACCCCGGGACAGGGGCTGGGTCCCTAGCCAAAAACATTCAGTACTTC.

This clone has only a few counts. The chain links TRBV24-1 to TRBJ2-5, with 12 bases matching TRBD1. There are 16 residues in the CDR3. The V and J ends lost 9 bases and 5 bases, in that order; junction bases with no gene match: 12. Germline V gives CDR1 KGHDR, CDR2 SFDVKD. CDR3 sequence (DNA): TGTGCCACCGCACCTTCCGGGACAGGGGGCTGGGAGACCCAGTACTTC. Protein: CATAPSGTGGWETQYF.

CDR3 protein: CASKGGGNNQPQHF. The CDR3 DNA reads TGTGCCAGCAAGGGGGGGGGCAACAATCAGCCCCAGCATTTT. The chain carries TRBV2 and TRBJ1-5; tentatively, D is TRBD1 (6 bases). The ends were cut back, 7 bases at V and 3 bases at J, with 13 bases in the middle. Germline assignment: CDR1 SNHLY and CDR2 FYNNEI. CDR3 length: 14 residues.

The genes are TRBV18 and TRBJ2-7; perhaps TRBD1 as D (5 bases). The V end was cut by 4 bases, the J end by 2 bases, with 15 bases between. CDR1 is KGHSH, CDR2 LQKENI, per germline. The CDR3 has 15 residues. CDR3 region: CASSLRQDTPYEQYF. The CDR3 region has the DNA TGTGCCAGCTCACTTCGCCAGGACACCCCCTACGAGCAGTACTTC.

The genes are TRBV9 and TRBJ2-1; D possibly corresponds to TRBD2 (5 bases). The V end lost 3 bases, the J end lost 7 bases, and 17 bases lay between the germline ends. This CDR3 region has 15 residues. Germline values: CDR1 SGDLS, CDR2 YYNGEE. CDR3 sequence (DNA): TGTGCCAGCAGCGAAGACGAGCGGCCTAATAATGAGCAGTTCTTC. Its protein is CASSEDERPNNEQFF.

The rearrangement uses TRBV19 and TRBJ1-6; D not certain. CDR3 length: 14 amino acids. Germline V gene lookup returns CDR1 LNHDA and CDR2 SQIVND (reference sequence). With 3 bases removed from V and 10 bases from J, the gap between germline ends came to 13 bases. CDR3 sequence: CASSIGGRRSPLHF. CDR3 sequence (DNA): TGTGCCAGTAGTATTGGTGGGAGACGGTCACCCCTCCACTTT. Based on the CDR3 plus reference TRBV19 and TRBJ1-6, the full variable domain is DGGITQSPKYLFRKEGQNVTLSCEQNLNHDAMYWYRQDPGQGLRLIYYSQIVNDFQKGDIAEGYSVSREKKESFPLTVTSAQKNPTAFYLCASSIGGRRSPLHFGNGTRLTVT.

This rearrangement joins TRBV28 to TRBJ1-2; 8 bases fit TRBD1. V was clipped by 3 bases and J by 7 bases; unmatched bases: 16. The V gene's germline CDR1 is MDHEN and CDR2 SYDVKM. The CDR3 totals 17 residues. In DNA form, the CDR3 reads TGTGCCAGCAGTTTGTCAGGGGGCGCGGGTTGGGGTTCTGGCTACACCTTC. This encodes CASSLSGGAGWGSGYTF.

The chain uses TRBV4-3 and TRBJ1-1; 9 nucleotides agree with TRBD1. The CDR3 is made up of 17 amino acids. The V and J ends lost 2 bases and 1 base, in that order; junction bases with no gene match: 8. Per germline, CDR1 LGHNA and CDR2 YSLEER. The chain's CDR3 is CASSQSTGGDGNTEAFF. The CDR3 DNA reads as TGCGCCAGCAGCCAATCTACAGGGGGCGACGGGAACACTGAAGCTTTCTTT.

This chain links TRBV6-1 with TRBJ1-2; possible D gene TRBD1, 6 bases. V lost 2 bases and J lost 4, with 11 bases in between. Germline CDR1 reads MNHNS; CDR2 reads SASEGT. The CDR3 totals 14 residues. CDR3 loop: CASSESDRLYGYTF. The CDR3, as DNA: TGTGCCAGCAGTGAATCTGACAGGCTCTATGGCTACACCTTC.

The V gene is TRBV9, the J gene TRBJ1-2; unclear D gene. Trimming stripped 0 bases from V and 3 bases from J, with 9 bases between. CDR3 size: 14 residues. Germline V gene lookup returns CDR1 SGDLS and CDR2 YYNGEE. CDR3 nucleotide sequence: TGTGCCAGCAGCGTAGACCCCGAGTACTATGGCTACACCTTC. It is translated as CASSVDPEYYGYTF. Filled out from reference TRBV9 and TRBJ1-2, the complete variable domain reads DSGVTQTPKHLITATGQRVTLRCSPRSGDLSVYWYQQSLDQGLQFLIQYYNGEERAKGNILERFSAQQFPDLHSELNLSSLELGDSALYFCASSVDPEYYGYTFGSGTRLTVV.

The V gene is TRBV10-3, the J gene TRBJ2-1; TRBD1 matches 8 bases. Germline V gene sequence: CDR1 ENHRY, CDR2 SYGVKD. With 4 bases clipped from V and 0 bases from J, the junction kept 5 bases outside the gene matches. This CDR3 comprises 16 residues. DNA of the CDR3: TGTGCCATCAGTGGGACAGGGTTAAGCTCCTACAATGAGCAGTTCTTC. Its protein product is CAISGTGLSSYNEQFF.